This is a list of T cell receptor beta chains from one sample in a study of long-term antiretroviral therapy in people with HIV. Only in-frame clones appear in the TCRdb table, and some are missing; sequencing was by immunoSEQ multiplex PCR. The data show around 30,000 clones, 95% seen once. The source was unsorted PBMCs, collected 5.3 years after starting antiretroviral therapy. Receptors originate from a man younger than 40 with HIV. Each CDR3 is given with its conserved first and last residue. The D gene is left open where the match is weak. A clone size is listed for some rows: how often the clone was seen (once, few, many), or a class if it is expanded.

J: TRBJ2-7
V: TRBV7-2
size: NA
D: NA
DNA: TGTGCCAGCGCCCCATTTGGCTCCTACGAGCAGTACTTC
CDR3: CASAPFGSYEQYF

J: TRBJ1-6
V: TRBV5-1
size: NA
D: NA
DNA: TGCGCCAGCAGCTTGGAATGGGATTCCCCTTATAATTCACCCCTCCACTTT
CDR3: CASSLEWDSPYNSPLHF

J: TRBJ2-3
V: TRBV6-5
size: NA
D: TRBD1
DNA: TGTGCCAGCAGTTACGACAGGGGACGGAGCACAGATACGCAGTATTTT
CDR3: CASSYDRGRSTDTQYF

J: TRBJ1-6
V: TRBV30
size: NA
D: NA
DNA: TGTGCCTGTCGGGTGACCGAACGTTCACCCCTCCACTTT
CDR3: CACRVTERSPLHF

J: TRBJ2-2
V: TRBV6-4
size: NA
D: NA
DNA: TGTGCCAGCAGTGACAGGGACACCGGGGAGCTGTTTTTT
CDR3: CASSDRDTGELFF

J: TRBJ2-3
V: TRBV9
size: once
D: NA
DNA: TGTGCCAGCAGCAGAGACCGAGATACGCAGTATTTT
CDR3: CASSRDRDTQYF

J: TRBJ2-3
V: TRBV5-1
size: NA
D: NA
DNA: TGCGCCAGCAGCTTGGATTCCCGCACAGATACGCAGTATTTT
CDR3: CASSLDSRTDTQYF

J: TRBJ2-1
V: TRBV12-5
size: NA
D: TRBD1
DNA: TGTGCTAGTGGTTTTCGGGGGACAGGGACCCCGGAGCAGTTCTTC
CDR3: CASGFRGTGTPEQFF

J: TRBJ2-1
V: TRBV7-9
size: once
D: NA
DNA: TGTGCCAGCAGCCCCCCGTCCGAGCAGTTCTTC
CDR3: CASSPPSEQFF

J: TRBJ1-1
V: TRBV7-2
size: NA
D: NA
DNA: TGTGCCAGCCGAATCAGGGTAACGGACACTGAAGCTTTCTTT
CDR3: CASRIRVTDTEAFF

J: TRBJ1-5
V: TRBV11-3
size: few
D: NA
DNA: TGTGCCAGCAGCTTAGTATCGGCAGAGCCATATAGCAATCAGCCCCAGCATTTT
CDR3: CASSLVSAEPYSNQPQHF

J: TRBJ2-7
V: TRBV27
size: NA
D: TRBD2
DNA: TGTGCCAGCAGTTTATTTGCTAGCGGGAGTGGGGGCGAGCAGTACTTC
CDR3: CASSLFASGSGGEQYF

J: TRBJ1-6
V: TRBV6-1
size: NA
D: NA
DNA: TGTGCCAGCAGTGAAGCAGGGGGGGCAACCTATAATTCACCCCTCCACTTT
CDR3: CASSEAGGATYNSPLHF

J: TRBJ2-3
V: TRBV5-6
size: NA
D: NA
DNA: TGTGCCAGCAGCGGGTACACAGATACGCAGTATTTT
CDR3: CASSGYTDTQYF

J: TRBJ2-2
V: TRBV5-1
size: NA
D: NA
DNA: TGCGCCAGCAACTGGGGGGGGGCCCTGAACACCGGGGAGCTGTTTTTT
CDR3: CASNWGGALNTGELFF

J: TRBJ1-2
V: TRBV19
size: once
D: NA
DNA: TGTGCCAGTAGTCCGCCGGACGTGGGTGTTGGCTATGGCTACACCTTC
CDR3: CASSPPDVGVGYGYTF

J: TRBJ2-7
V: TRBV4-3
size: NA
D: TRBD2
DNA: TGCGCCAGCAGCCAAGGAGCTAGCGGGAACCCCTACGAGCAGTACTTC
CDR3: CASSQGASGNPYEQYF

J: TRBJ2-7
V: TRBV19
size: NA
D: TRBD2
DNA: TGTGCCAGTTCTAACCCCGGACTAGCCTTTTACGAGCAGTACTTC
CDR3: CASSNPGLAFYEQYF

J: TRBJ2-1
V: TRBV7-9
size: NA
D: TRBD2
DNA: TGTGCCAGCAGCCGCACTAGCGGGAGCTCCTACAATGAGCAGTTCTTC
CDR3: CASSRTSGSSYNEQFF

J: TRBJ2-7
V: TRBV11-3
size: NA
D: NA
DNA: TGTGCCAGCGGTGTGTCCCCGGCAACTAGGGCTAGAAACGAGCAGTACTTC
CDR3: CASGVSPATRARNEQYF

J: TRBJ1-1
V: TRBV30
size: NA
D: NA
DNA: TGTGCCTGGACAGGGGCTGCTACTGAAGCTTTCTTT
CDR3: CAWTGAATEAFF

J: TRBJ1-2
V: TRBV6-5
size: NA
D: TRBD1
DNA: TGTGCCAGCAGTCAACGCAGGGGGCAGAACTATGGCTACACCTTC
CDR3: CASSQRRGQNYGYTF

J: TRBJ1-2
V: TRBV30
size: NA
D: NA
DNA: TGTGCCTGGAGGTGGGGCGACAGATTATATGGCTACACCTTC
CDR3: CAWRWGDRLYGYTF

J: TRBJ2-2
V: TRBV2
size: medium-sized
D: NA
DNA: TGTGCCAGCAGTGAAAGGCCCACCAGGGGAACCTTTGGCACCGGGGAGCTGTTTTTT
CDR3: CASSERPTRGTFGTGELFF

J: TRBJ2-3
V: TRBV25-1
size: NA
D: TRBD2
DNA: TGTGCCAGCAGTGAACCGGGACTAGCGGGAGGTTGGACAGATACGCAGTATTTT
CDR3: CASSEPGLAGGWTDTQYF

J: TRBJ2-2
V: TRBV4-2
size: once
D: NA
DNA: TGTGCCAGCAGCCGCACTCCTAGTGGTGGCACCGGGGAGCTGTTTTTT
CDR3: CASSRTPSGGTGELFF

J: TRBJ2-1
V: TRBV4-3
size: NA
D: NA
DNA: TGCGCCAGCAGCCAGGCTCTAGAAGGTGAGCAGTTCTTC
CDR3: CASSQALEGEQFF

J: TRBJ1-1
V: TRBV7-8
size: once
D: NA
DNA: TGTGCCAGCAGCTTAGCAGGAGATGGTAAGGGAGCTTTCTTT
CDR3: CASSLAGDGKGAFF

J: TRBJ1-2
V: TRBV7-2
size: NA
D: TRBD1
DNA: TGTGCCAGCAGCCTAAGACAGGGGGTTTACACCTTC
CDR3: CASSLRQGVYTF

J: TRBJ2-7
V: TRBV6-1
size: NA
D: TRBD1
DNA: TGTGCCAGCAGTCCGGCAGGACAGGGGGCCGAGCAGTACTTC
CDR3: CASSPAGQGAEQYF

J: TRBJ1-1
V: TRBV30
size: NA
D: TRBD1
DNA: TGTGCCTGGAGTGAAACCGGGACAGGGGGCTCTCTGTGGACTGAAGCTTTCTTT
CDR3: CAWSETGTGGSLWTEAFF

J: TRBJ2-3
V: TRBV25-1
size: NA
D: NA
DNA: TGTGCCAGCAGCCCCGGGGGGCTCACAGATACGCAGTATTTT
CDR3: CASSPGGLTDTQYF

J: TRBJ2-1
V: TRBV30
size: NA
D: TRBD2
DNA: TGTGCCTGGAGTTTACGGGAGGGCCCCCATGAGCAGTTCTTC
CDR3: CAWSLREGPHEQFF

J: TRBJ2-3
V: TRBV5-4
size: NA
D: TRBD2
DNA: TGTGCCAGCAGCTTGATGCTAGCGGGAGGTTCAGATACGCAGTATTTT
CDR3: CASSLMLAGGSDTQYF

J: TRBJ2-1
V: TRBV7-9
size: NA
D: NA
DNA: TGTGCCAGCAGCTTCAACCTCAATGAGCAGTTCTTC
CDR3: CASSFNLNEQFF

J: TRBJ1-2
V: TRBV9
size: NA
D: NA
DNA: TGTGCCAGCAGCATGGCCGGTGGGCTCGGCTACACCTTC
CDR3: CASSMAGGLGYTF

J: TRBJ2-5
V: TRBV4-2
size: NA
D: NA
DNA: TGTGCCAGCAGCCAAGAGAACAGGGGGGGAGAGACCCAGTACTTC
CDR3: CASSQENRGGETQYF

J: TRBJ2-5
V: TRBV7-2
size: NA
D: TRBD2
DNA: TGTGCCAGCAGCCGCCAGCGGGGGAGGCAAGAGACCCAGTACTTC
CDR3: CASSRQRGRQETQYF

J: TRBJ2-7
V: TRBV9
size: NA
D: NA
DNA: TGTGCCAGCAGCACGGATTATGGGGGGGACACCTTCTCCTACGAGCAGTACTTC
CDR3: CASSTDYGGDTFSYEQYF

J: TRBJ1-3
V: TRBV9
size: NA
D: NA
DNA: TGTGCCAGCAGCGTAGGGAGTAATGGAAACACCATATATTTT
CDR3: CASSVGSNGNTIYF

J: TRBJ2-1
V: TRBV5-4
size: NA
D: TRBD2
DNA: TGTGCCAGCAGCTTGGATGGGCTAGCGGGATCTTACAATGAGCAGTTCTTC
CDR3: CASSLDGLAGSYNEQFF

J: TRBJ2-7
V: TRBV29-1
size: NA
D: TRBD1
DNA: TGCAGCGTTGGGGGCGGGACAGGGGGGACAAACGAGCAGTACTTC
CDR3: CSVGGGTGGTNEQYF

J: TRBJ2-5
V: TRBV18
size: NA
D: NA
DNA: TGTGCCAGCAGGCCAAGCACAGAAGAGACCCAGTACTTC
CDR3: CASRPSTEETQYF

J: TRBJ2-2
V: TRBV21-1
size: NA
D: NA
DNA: TGTGCCAGCAGCAAAAGGGACAAAACCGGGGAGCTGTTTTTT
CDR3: CASSKRDKTGELFF

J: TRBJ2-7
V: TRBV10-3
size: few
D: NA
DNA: TGTGCCATCAGTGAGTCTACACGTCTCGGGAGCGAGCAGTACTTC
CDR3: CAISESTRLGSEQYF

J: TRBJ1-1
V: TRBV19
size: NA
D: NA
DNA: TGTGCCAGTAGTCCGCACAAGCGGGGCATTACTGAAGCTTTCTTT
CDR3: CASSPHKRGITEAFF

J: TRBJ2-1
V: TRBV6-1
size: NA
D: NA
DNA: TGTGCCACCGACCTCCAGGGTAAGGGGTACAATGAGCAGTTCTTC
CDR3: CATDLQGKGYNEQFF

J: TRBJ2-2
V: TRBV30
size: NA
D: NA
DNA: TGTGCCTGGAGGGCTCTCCAGGGTCCCGGGGAGCTGTTTTTT
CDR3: CAWRALQGPGELFF

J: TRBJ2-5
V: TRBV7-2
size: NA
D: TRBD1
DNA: TGTGCCAGCAGCTCAGGGGGCGGGGAGACCCAGTACTTC
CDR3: CASSSGGGETQYF

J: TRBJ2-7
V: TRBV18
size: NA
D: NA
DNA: TGTGCCAGCTCACCAGGGTTAGGGGACGAGCAGTACTTC
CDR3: CASSPGLGDEQYF

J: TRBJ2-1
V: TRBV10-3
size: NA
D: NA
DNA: TGTGCCATCAGTGGGGGGGCGGGTCGGAATGAGCAGTTCTTC
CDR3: CAISGGAGRNEQFF